This record concerns one T cell receptor beta chain sequence. The antigen is not known. The data originate from a study of T cells after posttransplantation cyclophosphamide. Study findings and constraints: After PTCy, TRB diversity resembled that of CNI/methotrexate controls. TRB overlap between skin or GI tissue T cells and blood was limited.

Cyclophosphamide on days +3 and +4 followed busulfan-fludarabine conditioning and a marrow graft. This table comes from immunoSEQ multiplex PCR, and its TCRdb copy is limited to in-frame clones, with some not included. The data show some 20,000 clones, around 87% seen once. This material consisted of PBMCs, taken after allogeneic stem cell transplant with posttransplant cyclophosphamide. This sequence was found in a female patient between 35 and 55 years old who received an allogeneic stem cell transplant from a related donor, was CMV-positive, and had no GVHD. The graft donor may account for some of the T cells.

The CDR3 region is CASTTPGGGNTIYF. The CDR3 nucleotides are TGTGCCAGCACCACACCGGGGGGGGGAAACACCATATATTTT. V and J are TRBV6-5 and TRBJ1-3; a possible D gene is TRBD1 (5 bases). V was trimmed by 7 bases and J by 4 bases, leaving 14 bases between them. Germline loops: CDR1 MNHEY, CDR2 SVGAGI. This CDR3 has 14 residues.